A selection of T cell receptor beta chains follows, all from one sample in a study of blood T cell repertoires in COVID-19. Measured with immunoSEQ multiplex PCR; TCRdb has only the in-frame clones, and not every one. The sample holds a few hundred thousand clones, 80% to 90% seen once. Sequencing was carried out using PBMCs or T cells enriched from blood (not recorded which). These receptors came from a man aged 30 to 45 who had recovered from COVID-19. CDR3s leave out the opening cysteine and the closing phenylalanine or tryptophan. D genes are given only for firm matches.

>-|TRBJ1-5|TRBV5-6
ASSLDQDNQPQH
>TRBD2|TRBJ2-7|TRBV7-2
ASSLTTSGRSYEQY
>TRBD1|TRBJ1-2|TRBV15
ATRPGQGGESDGYT
>TRBD1|TRBJ2-7|TRBV24-1
ATSDSGQGPYEQY
>-|TRBJ1-1|TRBV30
GLGHLPTTEAF
>TRBD1|TRBJ1-5|TRBV19
ASSRRDRLNQPQH
>-|TRBJ2-7|TRBV7-9
ASSLVYPYEQY
>-|TRBJ1-2|TRBV19
ASSIRHDYGYT
>TRBD1|TRBJ2-5|TRBV5-4
ASSPRTGTQY
>-|TRBJ2-7|TRBV7-8
ASSTTRGRIYEQY
>-|TRBJ1-3|TRBV6-2/TRBV6-3
ASSYRDNSGNTIY
>TRBD1|TRBJ1-2|TRBV30
AWSPGQANYGYT
>TRBD2|TRBJ2-3|TRBV3-1/TRBV3-2
ASSQDFSGRTDTQY
>-|TRBJ2-7|TRBV12-3/TRBV12-4
ASSFSGYGEQY
>-|TRBJ2-6|TRBV28
ASSLTSGAGANVLT
>-|TRBJ2-7|TRBV6-5
ASRTDNPSSYEQY
>TRBD1|TRBJ1-6|TRBV19
ASSTGTGALPLH
>TRBD2|TRBJ2-3|TRBV7-6
ASSQAGTIPSTDTQY
>-|TRBJ2-7|TRBV7-2
ASSPALNSYEQY
>TRBD1|TRBJ2-2|TRBV23-1
ASSPLTGGENTGELF
>-|TRBJ2-7|TRBV5-4
ASSFGSGEQY
>-|TRBJ1-2|TRBV3-1/TRBV3-2
ASSQNSGYGYT
>-|TRBJ1-5|TRBV19
ASIPTGYSNQPQH
>-|TRBJ2-6|TRBV6-5
ASAGPGANVLT
>TRBD2|TRBJ2-1|TRBV14
ASSQGTIDEQF
>TRBD2|TRBJ2-3|TRBV20-1
SASLGLVEGTDTQY
>-|TRBJ2-7|TRBV4-1
ASSQPVQGYYEQY
>TRBD1|TRBJ1-2|TRBV25-1
ASSELDRGYGYT
>TRBD1|TRBJ2-1|TRBV7-2
ASSPQGAIGNEQF